This T cell receptor (beta chain) was obtained from a study of blood T cell repertoires in COVID-19. Study-level information: Donors in the United States, Italy and Spain gave samples during acute or convalescent COVID-19. Sample material is recorded as cDNA or gDNA derived from T cells, B-cell-depleted T cells, or PBMCs.

As originally analysed: For nucleated cells, counts were estimated from reference gene primer amplification. Profiling relied on immunoSEQ multiplex PCR, and the TCRdb table lists in-frame clones only, not all of them. Clone size and V and J calls were adopted from that table, with D and trimming inferred from the DNA. Found here are 130,000 to 150,000 clones, 80% to 90% of them singletons; the top ten hold around 38%. CDR1 GTSNPN and CDR2 SVGIG come from the germline V gene (reference sequence). V was clipped by 0 bases and J by 8 bases; unmatched bases: 3. This CDR3 comprises 12 residues. This chain links TRBV30 with TRBJ1-2, with 7 bases lining up with TRBD1. This receptor was identified in a man aged 45-65 years who had recovered from COVID-19. The specimen sequenced was peripheral blood. CDR3 amino acids: CAWSVGGEGYTF. The CDR3 nucleotides read TGTGCCTGGAGTGTAGGGGGCGAAGGCTACACCTTC. Based on the CDR3 plus reference TRBV30 and TRBJ1-2, the full variable domain is SQTIHQWPATLVQPVGSPLSLECTVEGTSNPNLYWYRQAAGRGLQLLFYSVGIGQISSEVPQNLSASRPQDRQFILSSKKLLLSDSGFYLCAWSVGGEGYTFGSGTRLTVV.